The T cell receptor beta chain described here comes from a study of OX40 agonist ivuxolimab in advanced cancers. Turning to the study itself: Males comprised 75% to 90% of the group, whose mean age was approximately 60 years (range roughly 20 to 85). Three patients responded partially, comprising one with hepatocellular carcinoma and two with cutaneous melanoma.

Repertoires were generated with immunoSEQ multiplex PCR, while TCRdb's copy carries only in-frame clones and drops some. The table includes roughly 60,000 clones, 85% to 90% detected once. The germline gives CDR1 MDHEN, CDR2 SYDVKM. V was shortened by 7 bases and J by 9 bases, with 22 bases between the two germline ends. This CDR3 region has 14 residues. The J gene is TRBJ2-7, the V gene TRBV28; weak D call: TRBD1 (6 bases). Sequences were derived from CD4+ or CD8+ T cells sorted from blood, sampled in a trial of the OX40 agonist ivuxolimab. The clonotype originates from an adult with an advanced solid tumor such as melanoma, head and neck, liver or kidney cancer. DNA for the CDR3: TGTGCCAGCATTTCGGGCAGGGGTCGTTCGGGGCAGTACTTC. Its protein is CASISGRGRSGQYF.